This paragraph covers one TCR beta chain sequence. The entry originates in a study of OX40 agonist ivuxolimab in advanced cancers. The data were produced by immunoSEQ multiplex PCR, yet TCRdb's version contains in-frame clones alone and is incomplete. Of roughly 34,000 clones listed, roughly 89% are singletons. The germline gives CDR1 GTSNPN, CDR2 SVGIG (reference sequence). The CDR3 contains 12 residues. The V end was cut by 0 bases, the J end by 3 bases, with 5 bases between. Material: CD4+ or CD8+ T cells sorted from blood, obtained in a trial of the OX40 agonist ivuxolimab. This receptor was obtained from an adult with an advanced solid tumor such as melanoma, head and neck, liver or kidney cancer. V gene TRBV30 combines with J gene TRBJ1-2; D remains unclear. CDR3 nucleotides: TGTGCCTGGAGTGTACGGTACTATGGCTACACCTTC. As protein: CAWSVRYYGYTF.